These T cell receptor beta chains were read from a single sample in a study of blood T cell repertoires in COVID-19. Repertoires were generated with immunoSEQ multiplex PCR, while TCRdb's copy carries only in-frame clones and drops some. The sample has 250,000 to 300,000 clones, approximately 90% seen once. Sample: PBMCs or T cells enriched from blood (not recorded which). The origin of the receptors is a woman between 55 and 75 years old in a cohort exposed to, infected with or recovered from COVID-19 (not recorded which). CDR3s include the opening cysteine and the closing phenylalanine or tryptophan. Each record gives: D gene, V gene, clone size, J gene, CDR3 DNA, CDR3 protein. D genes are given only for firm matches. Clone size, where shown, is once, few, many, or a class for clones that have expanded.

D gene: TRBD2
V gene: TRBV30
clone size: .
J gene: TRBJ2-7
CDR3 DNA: TGTGCCTGGAGAATAGCGGGAGGTACCCTCCACGAGCAGTACTTC
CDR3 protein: CAWRIAGGTLHEQYF

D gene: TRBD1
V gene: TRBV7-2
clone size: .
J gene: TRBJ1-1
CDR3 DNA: TGTGCCAGCAGCTTTCTCACAGGGGGCACTGAAGCTTTCTTT
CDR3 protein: CASSFLTGGTEAFF

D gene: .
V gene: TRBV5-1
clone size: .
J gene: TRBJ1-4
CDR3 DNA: TGCGCCAGCAGCTCCGGGGGAGGATCTAATGAAAAACTGTTTTTT
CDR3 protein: CASSSGGGSNEKLFF

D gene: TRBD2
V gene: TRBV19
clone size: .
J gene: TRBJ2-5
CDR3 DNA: TGTGCCAGTAAAAGAAAGCGGGAGGGCCGAGAGACCCAGTACTTC
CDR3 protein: CASKRKREGRETQYF

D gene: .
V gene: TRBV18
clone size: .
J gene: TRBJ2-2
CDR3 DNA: TGTGCCAGCTCACCTCAGCCGGGGGACACCGGGGAGCTGTTTTTT
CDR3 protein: CASSPQPGDTGELFF

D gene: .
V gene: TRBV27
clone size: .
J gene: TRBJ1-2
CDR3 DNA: TGTGCCAGCAGTCCTGACACGGGGGGATCCTATGGCTACACCTTC
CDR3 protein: CASSPDTGGSYGYTF

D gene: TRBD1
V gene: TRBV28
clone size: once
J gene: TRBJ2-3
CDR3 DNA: TGTGCCAGCAGTTTATGGGTCCGGACAGGGCTCATAGATACGCAGTATTTT
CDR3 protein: CASSLWVRTGLIDTQYF

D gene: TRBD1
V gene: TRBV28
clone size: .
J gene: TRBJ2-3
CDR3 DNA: TGTGCCAGCAGTTTCTCCTGGACAGGGGAATTCCTCCGCACAGATACGCAGTATTTT
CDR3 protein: CASSFSWTGEFLRTDTQYF

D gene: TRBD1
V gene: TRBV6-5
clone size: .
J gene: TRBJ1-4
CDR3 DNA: TGTGCCAGCAGAGTCGGGACAGGGGTTAATGAAAAACTGTTTTTT
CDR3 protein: CASRVGTGVNEKLFF

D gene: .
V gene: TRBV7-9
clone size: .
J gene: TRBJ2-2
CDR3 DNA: TGTGCCAGCAGCTTTTGGGGCAGCCTCAACACCGGGGAGCTGTTTTTT
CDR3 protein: CASSFWGSLNTGELFF

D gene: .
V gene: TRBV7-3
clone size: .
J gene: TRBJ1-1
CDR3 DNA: TGTGCCAGCAGCTCCACGGGAAAGACTGAAGCTTTCTTT
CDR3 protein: CASSSTGKTEAFF

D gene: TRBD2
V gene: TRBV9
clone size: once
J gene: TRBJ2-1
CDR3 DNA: TGTGCCAGCAGCCCGTCCGAAACCGGGACTAGCGGGAGAAATCAGCAGTTCTTC
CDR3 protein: CASSPSETGTSGRNQQFF

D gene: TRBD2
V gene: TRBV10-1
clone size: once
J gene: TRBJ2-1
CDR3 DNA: TGCGCCAGCAGTGAGTCGGCGGGAGGGCCTCAAAATGAGCAGTTCTTC
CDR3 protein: CASSESAGGPQNEQFF

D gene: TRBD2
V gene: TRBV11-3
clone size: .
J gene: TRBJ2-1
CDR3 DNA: TGTGCCAGCAGCCCTACCCCGGGGGCTAGCGGGAGTCATGAGCAGTTCTTC
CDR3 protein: CASSPTPGASGSHEQFF

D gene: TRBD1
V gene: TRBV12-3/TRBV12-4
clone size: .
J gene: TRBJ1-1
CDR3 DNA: TGTGCCAGCAGACGGACAGGGAACACTGAAGCTTTCTTT
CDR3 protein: CASRRTGNTEAFF

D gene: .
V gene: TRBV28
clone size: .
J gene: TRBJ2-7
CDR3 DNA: TGTGCCAGCAGTTTGCGGGACTCTAGGACCTACGAGCAGTACTTC
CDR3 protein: CASSLRDSRTYEQYF

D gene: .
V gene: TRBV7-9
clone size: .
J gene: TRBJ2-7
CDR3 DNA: TGTGCCAGCAGCTTATTAGTTCCCGAGCAGTACTTC
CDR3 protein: CASSLLVPEQYF

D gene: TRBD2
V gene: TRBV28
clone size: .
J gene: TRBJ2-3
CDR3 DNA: TGTGCCAGCAGTCTACCTAGCGGGAGCTTGTATTTT
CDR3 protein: CASSLPSGSLYF

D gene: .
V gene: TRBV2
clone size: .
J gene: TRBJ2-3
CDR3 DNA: TGTGCCAGCAAACAGGGTAGGGGACCTAGCACAGATACGCAGTATTTT
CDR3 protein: CASKQGRGPSTDTQYF

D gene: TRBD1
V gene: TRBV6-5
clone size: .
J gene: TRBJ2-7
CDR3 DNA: TGTGCCAGCAGTTACTCGGGGACAGGAGTCTACGAGCAGTACTTC
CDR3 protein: CASSYSGTGVYEQYF